This T cell receptor (beta chain) was captured by sequencing in a study of cytomegalovirus exposure and HLA in healthy donors. PCR amplification relied on 60 Vbeta primers (plus 13 Jbeta primers). The data were produced by immunoSEQ multiplex PCR, yet TCRdb's version contains in-frame clones alone and is incomplete. The sample contains under 200,000 clones, over 75% of which appear only once. The CDR3 totals 16 residues. V shed 4 bases and J 4 bases; nucleotides not matched to a gene: 7. The chain couples TRBV23-1 to TRBJ2-5, with 12 bases aligning to TRBD1. Being an ORF, TRBV23-1 has a function that is uncertain. The sample consisted of PBMCs. The sequence was collected from a woman aged 50 to 60 in good health and CMV-seronegative. This CDR3 reads CASSPCGTGGRETQYF. CDR3 DNA sequence: TGCGCCAGCAGTCCTTGCGGGACAGGGGGCAGAGAGACCCAGTACTTC.